This note documents a single T cell receptor (beta chain) sequence. Repertoires were generated with immunoSEQ multiplex PCR, while TCRdb's copy carries only in-frame clones and drops some. The table records some 230,000 clones, 75% to 90% of them present only once. The CDR3 consists of 15 residues. The trim removed 4 bases at V and 5 bases at J, leaving 6 bases unmatched. CDR1 and CDR2 from the germline V gene are SGHRS and YFSETQ. The sample comes from a study of blood T cell repertoires in COVID-19. Overall study: Acute and convalescent COVID-19 samples came from the United States, Italy and Spain.

The TCR was taken from a woman between 18 and 29 years old in a cohort exposed to, infected with or recovered from COVID-19 (not recorded which). The chain couples TRBV5-1 to TRBJ1-1; 12 bases are shared with TRBD1. The sequencing sample was made of PBMCs or T cells enriched from blood (not recorded which). CDR3 region: CASSPGQGAGTEAFF. The CDR3 nucleotides read TGCGCCAGCAGCCCGGGACAGGGGGCTGGTACTGAAGCTTTCTTT.